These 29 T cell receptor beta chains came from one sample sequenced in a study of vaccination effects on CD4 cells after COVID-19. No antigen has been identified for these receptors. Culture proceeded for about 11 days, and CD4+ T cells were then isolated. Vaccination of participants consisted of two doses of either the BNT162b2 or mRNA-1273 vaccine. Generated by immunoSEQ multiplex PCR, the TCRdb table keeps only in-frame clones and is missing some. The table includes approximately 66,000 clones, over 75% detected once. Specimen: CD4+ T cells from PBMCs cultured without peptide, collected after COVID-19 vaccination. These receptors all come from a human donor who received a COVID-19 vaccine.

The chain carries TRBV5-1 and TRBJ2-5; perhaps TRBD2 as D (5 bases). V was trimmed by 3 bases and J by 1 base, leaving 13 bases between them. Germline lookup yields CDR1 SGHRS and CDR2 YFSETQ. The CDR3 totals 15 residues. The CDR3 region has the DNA TGCGCCAGCAGCTCAGCAGGAGGAATCCAAGAGACCCAGTACTTC. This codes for CASSSAGGIQETQYF.

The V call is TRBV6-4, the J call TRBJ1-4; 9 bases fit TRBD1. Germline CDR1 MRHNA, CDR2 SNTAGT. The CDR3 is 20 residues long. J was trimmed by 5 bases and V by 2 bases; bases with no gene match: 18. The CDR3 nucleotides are TGTGCCAGCAGTGACCAACAGGGACAGGGTAAGTCTTTGGCCAATGAAAAACTGTTTTTT. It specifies CASSDQQGQGKSLANEKLFF.

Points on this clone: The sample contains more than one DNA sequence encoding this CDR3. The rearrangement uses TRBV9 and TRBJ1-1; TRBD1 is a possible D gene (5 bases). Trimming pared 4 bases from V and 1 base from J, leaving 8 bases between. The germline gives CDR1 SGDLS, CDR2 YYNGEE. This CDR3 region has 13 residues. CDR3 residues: CASSYDRNTEAFF. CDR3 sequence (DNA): TGTGCCAGCAGCTATGACAGGAACACTGAAGCTTTCTTT. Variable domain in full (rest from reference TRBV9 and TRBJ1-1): DSGVTQTPKHLITATGQRVTLRCSPRSGDLSVYWYQQSLDQGLQFLIQYYNGEERAKGNILERFSAQQFPDLHSELNLSSLELGDSALYFCASSYDRNTEAFFGQGTRLTVV.

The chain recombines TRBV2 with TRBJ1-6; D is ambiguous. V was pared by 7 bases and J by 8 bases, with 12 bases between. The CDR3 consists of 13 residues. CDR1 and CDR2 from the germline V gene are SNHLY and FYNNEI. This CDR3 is CASILEGYSPLHF. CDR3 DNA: TGTGCCAGCATTCTTGAGGGATATTCACCCCTCCACTTT.

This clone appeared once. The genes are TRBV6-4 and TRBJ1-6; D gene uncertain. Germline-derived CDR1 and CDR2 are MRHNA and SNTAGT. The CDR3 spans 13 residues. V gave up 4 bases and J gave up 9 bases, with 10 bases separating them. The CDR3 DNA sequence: TGTGCCAGCAGTGTCAACCGGGGTTCACCCCTCCACTTT. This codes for CASSVNRGSPLHF.

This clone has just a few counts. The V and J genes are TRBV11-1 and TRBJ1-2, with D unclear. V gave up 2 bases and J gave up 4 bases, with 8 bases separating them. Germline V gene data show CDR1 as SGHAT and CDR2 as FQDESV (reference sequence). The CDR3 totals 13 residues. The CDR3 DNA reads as TGTGCCAGCAGCTTAAACAGAGTCTATGGCTACACCTTC. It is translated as CASSLNRVYGYTF.

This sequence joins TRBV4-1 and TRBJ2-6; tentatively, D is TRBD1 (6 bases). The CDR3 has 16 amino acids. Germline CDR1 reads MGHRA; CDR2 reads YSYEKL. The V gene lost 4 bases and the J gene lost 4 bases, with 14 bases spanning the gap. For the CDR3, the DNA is TGCGCCAGCAGCCGAACAGGGAGTGCAGGGGCCAACGTCCTGACTTTC. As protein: CASSRTGSAGANVLTF.

The CDR3 region is CASSWRRGDDEQFF. The CDR3 DNA reads TGTGCCAGCAGCTGGCGGCGGGGGGACGATGAGCAGTTCTTC. The chain joins TRBV7-9 to TRBJ2-1, with 8 bases identical to TRBD2. Germline CDR1 SEHNR, CDR2 FQNEAQ (reference sequence). J gave up 8 bases and V 4 bases, and 7 bases lay outside the gene matches. The CDR3 sequence is 14 residues long.

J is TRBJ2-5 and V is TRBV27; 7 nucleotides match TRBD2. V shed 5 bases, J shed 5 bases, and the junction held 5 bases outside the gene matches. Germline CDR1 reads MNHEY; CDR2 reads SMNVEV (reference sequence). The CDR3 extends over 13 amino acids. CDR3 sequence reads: CASSGREGETQYF. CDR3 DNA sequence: TGTGCCAGCAGTGGCAGGGAGGGGGAGACCCAGTACTTC.

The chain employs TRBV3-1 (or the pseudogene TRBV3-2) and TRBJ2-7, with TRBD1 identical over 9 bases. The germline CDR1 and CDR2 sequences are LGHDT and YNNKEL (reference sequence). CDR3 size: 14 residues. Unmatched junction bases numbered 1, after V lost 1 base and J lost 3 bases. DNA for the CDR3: TGTGCCAGCAGCCAAGGGGACAGGGTCTACGAGCAGTACGTC. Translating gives CASSQGDRVYEQYV.

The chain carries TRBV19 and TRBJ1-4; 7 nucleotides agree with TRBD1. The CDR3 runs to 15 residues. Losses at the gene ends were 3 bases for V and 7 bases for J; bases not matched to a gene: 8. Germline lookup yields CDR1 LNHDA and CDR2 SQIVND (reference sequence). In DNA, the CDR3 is TGTGCCAGTAGTATCGGTGGAGGGGGCGGTGAAAAACTGTTTTTT. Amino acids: CASSIGGGGGEKLFF.

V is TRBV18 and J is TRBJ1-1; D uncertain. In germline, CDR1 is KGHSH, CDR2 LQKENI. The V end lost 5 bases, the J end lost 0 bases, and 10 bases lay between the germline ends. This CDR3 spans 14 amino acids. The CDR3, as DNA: TGTGCCAGCTCAATATCGGGGATGAACACTGAAGCTTTCTTT. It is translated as CASSISGMNTEAFF.

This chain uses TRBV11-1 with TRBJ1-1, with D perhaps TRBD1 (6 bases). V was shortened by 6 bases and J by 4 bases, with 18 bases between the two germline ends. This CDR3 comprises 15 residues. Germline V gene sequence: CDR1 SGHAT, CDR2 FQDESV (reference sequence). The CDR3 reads CASSTSGEGVTEAFF. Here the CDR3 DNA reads TGTGCCAGCAGTACCTCTGGGGAGGGGGTCACTGAAGCTTTCTTT.

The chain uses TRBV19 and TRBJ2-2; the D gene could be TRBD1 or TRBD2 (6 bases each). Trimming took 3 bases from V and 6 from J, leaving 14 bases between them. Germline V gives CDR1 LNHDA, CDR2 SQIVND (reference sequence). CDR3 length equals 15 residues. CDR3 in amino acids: CASSISGAPAGELFF. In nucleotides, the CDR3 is TGTGCCAGTAGTATTTCGGGGGCCCCAGCCGGGGAGCTGTTTTTT.

The CDR3 DNA sequence: TGTGCCAGCAGTTTATCGGGGCAGACGAGCTCCTATAATTCACCCCTCCACTTT. This sequence encodes CASSLSGQTSSYNSPLHF. V and J are TRBV27 and TRBJ1-6; TRBD1 might be the D (5 bases). V was pared by 0 bases and J by 0 bases, with 12 bases between. The CDR3 covers 18 residues. Germline loops: CDR1 MNHEY, CDR2 SMNVEV (reference sequence).

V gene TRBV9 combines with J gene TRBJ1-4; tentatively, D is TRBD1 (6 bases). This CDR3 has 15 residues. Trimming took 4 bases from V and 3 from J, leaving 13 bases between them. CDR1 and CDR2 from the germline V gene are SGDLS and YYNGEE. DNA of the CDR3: TGTGCCAGCAGCTTTACAGGGAACCCTAATGAAAAACTGTTTTTT. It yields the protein CASSFTGNPNEKLFF.

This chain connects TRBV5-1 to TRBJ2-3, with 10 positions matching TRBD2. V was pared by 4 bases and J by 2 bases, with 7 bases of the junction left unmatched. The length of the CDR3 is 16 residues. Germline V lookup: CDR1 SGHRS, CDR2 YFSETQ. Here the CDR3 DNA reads TGCGCCAGCAGCGTAACTAGCGGGGCTCCCACAGATACGCAGTATTTT. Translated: CASSVTSGAPTDTQYF.

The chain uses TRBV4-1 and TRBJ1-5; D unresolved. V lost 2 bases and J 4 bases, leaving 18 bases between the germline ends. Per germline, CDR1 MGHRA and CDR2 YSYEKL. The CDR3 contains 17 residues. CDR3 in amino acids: CASSQPGESKGNQPQHF. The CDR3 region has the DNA TGCGCCAGCAGCCAACCTGGGGAATCCAAAGGTAATCAGCCCCAGCATTTT.

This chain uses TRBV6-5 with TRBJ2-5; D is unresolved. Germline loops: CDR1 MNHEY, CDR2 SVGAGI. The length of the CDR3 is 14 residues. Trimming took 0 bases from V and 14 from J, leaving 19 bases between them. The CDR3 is CASSYSSTGHAPYF. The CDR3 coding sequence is TGTGCCAGCAGTTACTCGAGTACGGGCCACGCCCCATACTTC.

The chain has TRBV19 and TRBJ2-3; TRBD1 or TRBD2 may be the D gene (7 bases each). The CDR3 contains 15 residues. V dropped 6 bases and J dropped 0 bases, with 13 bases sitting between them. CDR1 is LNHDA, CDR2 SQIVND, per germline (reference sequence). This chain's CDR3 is CASRREGASTDTQYF. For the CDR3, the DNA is TGTGCCAGTAGAAGGGAGGGGGCAAGCACAGATACGCAGTATTTT.

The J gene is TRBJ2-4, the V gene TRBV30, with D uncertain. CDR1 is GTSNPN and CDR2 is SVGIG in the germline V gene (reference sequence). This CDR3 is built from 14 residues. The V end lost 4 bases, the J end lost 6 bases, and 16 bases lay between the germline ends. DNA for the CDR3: TGTGCCTGGAAACCGTCGGTAGACGGAAACATTCAGTACTTC. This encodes CAWKPSVDGNIQYF.

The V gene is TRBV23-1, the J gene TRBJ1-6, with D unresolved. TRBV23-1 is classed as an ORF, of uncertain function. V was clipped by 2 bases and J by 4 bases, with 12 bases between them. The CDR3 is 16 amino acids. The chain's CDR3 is CASSQDPTRYNSPLHF. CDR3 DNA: TGCGCCAGCAGTCAAGACCCCACCAGATATAATTCACCCCTCCACTTT.

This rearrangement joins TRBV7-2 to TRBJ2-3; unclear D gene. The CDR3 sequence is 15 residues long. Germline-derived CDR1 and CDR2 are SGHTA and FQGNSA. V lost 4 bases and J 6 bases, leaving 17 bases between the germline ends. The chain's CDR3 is CASSSRSTLGDTQYF. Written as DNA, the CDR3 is TGTGCCAGCAGCTCGCGGTCCACTCTGGGGGATACGCAGTATTTT.

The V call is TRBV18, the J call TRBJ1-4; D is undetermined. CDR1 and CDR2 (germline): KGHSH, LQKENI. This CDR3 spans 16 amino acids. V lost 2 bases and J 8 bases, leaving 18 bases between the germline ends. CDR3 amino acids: CASSPTGGPVSEKLFF. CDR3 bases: TGTGCCAGCTCACCAACCGGAGGTCCTGTTAGCGAAAAACTGTTTTTT.

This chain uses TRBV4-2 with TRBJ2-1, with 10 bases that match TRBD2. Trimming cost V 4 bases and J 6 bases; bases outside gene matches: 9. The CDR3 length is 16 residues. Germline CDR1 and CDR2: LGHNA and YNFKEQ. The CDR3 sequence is CASSLLRSGGANEQFF. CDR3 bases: TGTGCCAGCAGCCTCCTGCGCAGCGGGGGGGCCAATGAGCAGTTCTTC.

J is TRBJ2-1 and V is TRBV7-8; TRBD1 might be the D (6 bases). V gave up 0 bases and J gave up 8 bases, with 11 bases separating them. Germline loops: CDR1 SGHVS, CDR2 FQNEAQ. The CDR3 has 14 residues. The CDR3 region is CASSLAVRGHEQFF. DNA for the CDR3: TGTGCCAGCAGCTTAGCGGTCAGGGGTCATGAGCAGTTCTTC.

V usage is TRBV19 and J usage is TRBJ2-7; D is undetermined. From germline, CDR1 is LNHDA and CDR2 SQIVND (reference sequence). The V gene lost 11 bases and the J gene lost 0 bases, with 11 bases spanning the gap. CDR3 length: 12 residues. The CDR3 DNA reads TGTGCCGGGCCGGGCAGCTCCTACGAGCAGTACGTC. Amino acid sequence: CAGPGSSYEQYV.

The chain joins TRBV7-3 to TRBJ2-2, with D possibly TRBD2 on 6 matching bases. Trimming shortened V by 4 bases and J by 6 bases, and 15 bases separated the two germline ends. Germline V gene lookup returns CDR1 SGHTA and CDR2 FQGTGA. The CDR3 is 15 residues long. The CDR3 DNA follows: TGTGCCAGCAGCTGGAGGGCTAGTGAATCCGGGGAGCTGTTTTTT. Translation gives CASSWRASESGELFF. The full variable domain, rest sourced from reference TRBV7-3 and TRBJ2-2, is GAGVSQTPSNKVTEKGKYVELRCDPISGHTALYWYRQSLGQGPEFLIYFQGTGAADDSGLPNDRFFAVRPEGSVSTLKIQRTERGDSAVYLCASSWRASESGELFFGEGSRLTVL.

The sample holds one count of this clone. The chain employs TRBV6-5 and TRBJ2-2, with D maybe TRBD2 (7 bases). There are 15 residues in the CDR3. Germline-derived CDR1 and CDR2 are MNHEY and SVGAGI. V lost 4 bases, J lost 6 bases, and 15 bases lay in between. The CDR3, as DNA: TGTGCCAGCAGTTTTTTGGGGGGGGCCTCCGGGGAGCTGTTTTTT. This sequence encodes CASSFLGGASGELFF.